This T cell receptor beta chain was identified in a study of glioma-infiltrating T cells. Findings and caveats of the study: Very few CDR3 sequences were shared between tissue and blood. Non-neoplastic patients had below-expected tissue-blood divergence, while all gliomas exceeded expectation.

Amplification of TCR alpha and beta CDR3 regions from RNA used iRepertoire nested multiplex PCR. For one-step reverse transcription and amplification, about 85-400 ng of tissue mRNA or PBMC total RNA was used. TCRdb processed the multiplex PCR reads anew with MiXCR; each CDR3 protein has one entry. The sample includes some 110,000 distinct CDR3 sequences, roughly 20% of them seen just once. The V gene end was trimmed by 7 bases and the J gene end by 4 bases; junction bases not matched to a gene: 10. There are 15 residues in the CDR3. CDR1 and CDR2 (germline): SNHLY, FYNNEI. This clonotype was found many times. Its matching antigen is unknown.

This sequence was found in a human donor with low-grade glioma or glioblastoma, undergoing nonglioma brain surgery, or in good health (not recorded which). The source material was glioma tissue, nonneoplastic brain tissue, or PBMCs (not recorded which). The genes are TRBV2 and TRBJ2-1; TRBD2 matches at 7 bases. In DNA form, the CDR3 reads TGTGCCAGCATAACCGGGCTAGCGGCTTACAATGAGCAGTTCTTC. Encoded protein: CASITGLAAYNEQFF. Complete variable domain (other parts from reference TRBV2 and TRBJ2-1): EPEVTQTPSHQVTQMGQEVILRCVPISNHLYFYWYRQILGQKVEFLVSFYNNEISEKSEIFDDQFSVERPDGSNFTLKIRSTKLEDSAMYFCASITGLAAYNEQFFGPGTRLTVL.